This record looks at one T cell receptor (beta chain) sequence and its context. Its antigen is unidentified. 13 Jbeta primers and 60 Vbeta primers were used for the PCR. TCRdb's table, derived via immunoSEQ multiplex PCR, lists solely in-frame clones and lacks some. The sample yields about 180,000 clones, 75% to 90% seen once. The entry originates in a study of cytomegalovirus exposure and HLA in healthy donors. About the study: Early released data had tens of millions of unique TCRs, all coming from HLA-typed donors. Findings of the study overall: Per a later analysis, about 17,000 TCR beta sequences showed association with HLA alleles at 0.05 false discovery rate. High sensitivity and specificity were reportedly achieved when the classifier diagnosed cytomegalovirus status.

J was trimmed by 7 bases and V by 4 bases; bases with no gene match: 5. Germline-derived CDR1 and CDR2 are SGDLS and YYNGEE. The CDR3 loop spans 14 amino acids. The clonotype comes from a boy aged 2-9 years in good health and CMV-seronegative. The sequenced sample consisted of PBMCs. This chain links TRBV9 with TRBJ1-4, with 9 bases identical to TRBD1. Written as DNA, the CDR3 is TGTGCCAGCAGCCCACAGGGGGCGGGTGAAAAACTGTTTTTT. It is translated as CASSPQGAGEKLFF. Full variable domain (missing parts from reference TRBV9 and TRBJ1-4): DSGVTQTPKHLITATGQRVTLRCSPRSGDLSVYWYQQSLDQGLQFLIQYYNGEERAKGNILERFSAQQFPDLHSELNLSSLELGDSALYFCASSPQGAGEKLFFGSGTQLSVL.